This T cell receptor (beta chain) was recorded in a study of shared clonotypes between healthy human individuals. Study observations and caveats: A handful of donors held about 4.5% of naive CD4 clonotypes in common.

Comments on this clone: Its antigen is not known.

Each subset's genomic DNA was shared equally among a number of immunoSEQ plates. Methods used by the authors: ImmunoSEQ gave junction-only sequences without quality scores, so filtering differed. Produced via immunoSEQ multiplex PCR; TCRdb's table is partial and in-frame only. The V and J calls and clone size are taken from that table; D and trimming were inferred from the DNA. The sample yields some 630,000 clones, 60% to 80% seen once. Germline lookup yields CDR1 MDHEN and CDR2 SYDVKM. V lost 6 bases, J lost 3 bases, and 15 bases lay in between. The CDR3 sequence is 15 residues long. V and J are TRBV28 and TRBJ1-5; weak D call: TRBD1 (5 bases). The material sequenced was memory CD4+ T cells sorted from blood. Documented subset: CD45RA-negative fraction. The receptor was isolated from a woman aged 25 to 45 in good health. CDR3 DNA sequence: TGTGCCAGCAGACTTTCTGGGGGGGACAATCAGCCCCAGCATTTT. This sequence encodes CASRLSGGDNQPQHF.